A single sample gave rise to the 20 T cell receptor beta chains below, sequenced in a study of post-analysis software for immune sequencing data. General observations from the study: In patients, about 5 TRBV segments were more frequent than in controls, with TRBV5-6, TRBV5-1 and TRBV20-1 among them.

Unique molecular identifiers were built into the TCR beta cDNA libraries. TCRdb reanalysed the PCR reads using MiXCR and keeps one entry per CDR3 protein. The repertoire consists of 170,000 or so distinct CDR3 sequences, with 30% occurring once and the leading ten covering more than 1.3%. No cognate antigen is known for these TCRs. The sequenced sample consisted of blood. Source of these receptors: a girl aged 10 to 17 with multiple sclerosis.

The chain links TRBV20-1 to TRBJ2-7; TRBD1 might be the D (6 bases). In germline, CDR1 is DFQATT, CDR2 SNEGSKA (reference sequence). V lost 5 bases and J 6 bases, leaving 17 bases between the germline ends. This CDR3 has 13 residues. CDR3 in DNA: TGCAGTGCTCCGAACAGGGATGGGGGCGAGCAGTACTTC. Its protein is CSAPNRDGGEQYF.

This clonotype was observed at least ten times. The genes are TRBV12-3 or TRBV12-4 and TRBJ2-1; either TRBD1 or TRBD2 may supply D (5 bases each). V lost 4 bases, J lost 9 bases, and 16 bases lay in between. The CDR3 spans 14 residues. The CDR3 region has the DNA TGTGCCAGCAGTTCGCCCGGGACCCCGGGTGAGCAGTTCTTC. Its protein product is CASSSPGTPGEQFF.

There are a few counts of this clonotype. The chain uses TRBV7-9 and TRBJ2-1; possible D gene TRBD2, 6 bases. Trimming stripped 5 bases from V and 9 bases from J, with 17 bases between. Germline assignment: CDR1 SEHNR and CDR2 FQNEAQ (reference sequence). CDR3 length: 14 residues. CDR3 region: CASSGGTHVSEQFF. CDR3 coding DNA: TGTGCCAGCAGCGGCGGGACGCATGTGAGTGAGCAGTTCTTC. Full variable domain (rest looked up from reference TRBV7-9 and TRBJ2-1): DTGVSQNPRHKITKRGQNVTFRCDPISEHNRLYWYRQTLGQGPEFLTYFQNEAQLEKSRLLSDRFSAERPKGSFSTLEIQRTEQGDSAMYLCASSGGTHVSEQFFGPGTRLTVL.

This clonotype was seen a few times. The J gene is TRBJ1-5, the V gene TRBV12-3 or TRBV12-4; D remains ambiguous. The CDR3 sequence is 14 residues long. V dropped 3 bases and J dropped 7 bases, with 13 bases sitting between them. The chain's CDR3 is CASSFGRIEQPQHF. CDR3 nucleotides: TGTGCCAGCAGTTTTGGCAGGATAGAACAGCCCCAGCATTTT.

The V call is TRBV7-9, the J call TRBJ2-5; a possible D gene is TRBD2 (5 bases). From germline, CDR1 is SEHNR and CDR2 FQNEAQ (reference sequence). The CDR3 extends over 16 amino acids. Trimming shortened V by 1 base and J by 2 bases, and 14 bases separated the two germline ends. The chain's CDR3 is CASSLVPGSLQETQYF. The CDR3 DNA follows: TGTGCCAGCAGCTTAGTCCCGGGGAGCCTTCAAGAGACCCAGTACTTC.

The chain links TRBV15 to TRBJ2-6; the D gene could be TRBD1 or TRBD2 (6 bases each). This CDR3 region has 16 residues. The V end lost 2 bases, the J end lost 2 bases, and 10 bases lay between the germline ends. The germline CDR1 and CDR2 sequences are LNHNV and YYDKDF (reference sequence). The CDR3 protein is CATSRRGDTGANVLTF. The CDR3, as DNA: TGTGCCACCAGCAGAAGGGGGGACACTGGGGCCAACGTCCTGACTTTC.

About this clonotype itself: A read error may be the cause here, since a much bigger clone is one base away. This chain uses TRBV12-3 or TRBV12-4 with TRBJ2-3; TRBD2 matches at 11 bases. The CDR3 covers 14 residues. Trimming cost V 5 bases and J 9 bases; bases outside gene matches: 7. This CDR3 reads CASSPLAGGVTQYF. CDR3 DNA sequence: TGTGCCAGCAGTCCTTTAGCGGGGGGGGTGACGCAGTATTTT.

The chain couples TRBV6-5 to TRBJ2-5, with D perhaps matching TRBD1 (6 bases). The J call may not be correct, given that the DNA end is closer to TRBJ2-7. The CDR3 totals 15 residues. The germline V gene has CDR1 MNHEY and CDR2 SVGAGI. CDR3 nucleotides: TGTGCCAGCAGAGACTCAGGGCAGGGGTGGGACGAGCAGTACTTC. This translates into CASRDSGQGWDEQYF.

There are many counts of this clonotype. V and J are TRBV7-2 and TRBJ2-5, with D hard to call. The V end lost 2 bases, the J end lost 5 bases, and 15 bases lay between the germline ends. Germline V gene data show CDR1 as SGHTA and CDR2 as FQGNSA. The CDR3 loop spans 15 amino acids. The DNA of the CDR3 is TGTGCCAGCAGCTTATCTGGTGATAGCCGGGAGACCCAGTACTTC. Protein sequence: CASSLSGDSRETQYF.

Remarks on this clonotype: A much larger clone lies a single base off, so this may be a read error. The chain recombines TRBV4-1 with TRBJ2-3; perhaps TRBD2 as D (5 bases). This CDR3 is built from 16 residues. CDR1 and CDR2 from the germline V gene are MGHRA and YSYEKL. V lost 4 bases, J lost 1 base, and 15 bases lay in between. The CDR3 nucleotides are TGCGCCAGCAGCCCGCGGAGGTTCCTGGGCACAGATACGCAGTATTTT. Translated, it gives CASSPRRFLGTDTQYF.

This clonotype was observed a handful of times. The DNA of the CDR3 is TGTGCCAGCAGCGTAGGACAGGCGAGAACTGAAGCTTTCTTT. This sequence encodes CASSVGQARTEAFF. The rearrangement uses TRBV9 and TRBJ1-1; D is perhaps TRBD1 (6 bases). Germline assignment: CDR1 SGDLS and CDR2 YYNGEE. The ends were cut back, 0 bases at V and 5 bases at J, with 11 bases in the middle. The CDR3 loop spans 14 amino acids.

This clonotype has just a few counts. The chain is built from TRBV11-1 and TRBJ1-2; TRBD1 matches at 12 bases. Germline loops: CDR1 SGHAT, CDR2 FQDESV (reference sequence). CDR3 length equals 16 residues. The V segment lost 2 bases and the J segment 6 bases; nucleotides outside the gene matches: 7. The CDR3 nucleotides read TGTGCCAGCAGCTTACACCGGGACAGGGGGCCGGATGGCTACACCTTC. It yields the protein CASSLHRDRGPDGYTF.

This clonotype has a count of ten or more. This chain links TRBV7-2 with TRBJ2-2; D is undetermined. This CDR3 has 16 amino acids. Trimming removed 5 bases at V and 2 bases at J, with 15 bases between. CDR1 and CDR2 from the germline V gene are SGHTA and FQGNSA. The CDR3 nucleotides read TGTGCCAGCAGCCTACACGACCCCCATAACACCGGGGAGCTGTTTTTT. Amino acid sequence: CASSLHDPHNTGELFF.

The chain uses TRBV30 and TRBJ2-7; no reliable D call. Germline CDR1 and CDR2: GTSNPN and SVGIG (reference sequence). V dropped 0 bases and J dropped 0 bases, with 3 bases sitting between them. This CDR3 has 12 residues. The CDR3 sequence: CAWSVASYEQYF. Written as DNA, the CDR3 is TGTGCCTGGAGTGTTGCCTCCTACGAGCAGTACTTC.

Regarding this clonotype: A much bigger clone sits one base away, suggesting this may be a read error. The chain couples TRBV7-2 to TRBJ2-7; no reliable D call. The germline gives CDR1 SGHTA, CDR2 FQGNSA. V was shortened by 5 bases and J by 7 bases, with 18 bases between the two germline ends. CDR3 length: 14 residues. The chain's CDR3 is CASSLDLRKNEQYF. The DNA of the CDR3 is TGTGCCAGCAGCCTAGACCTGCGTAAAAATGAGCAGTACTTC. Together with reference TRBV7-2 and TRBJ2-7, the CDR3 gives the full variable domain: GAGVSQSPSNKVTEKGKDVELRCDPISGHTALYWYRQSLGQGLEFLIYFQGNSAPDKSGLPSDRFSAERTGGSVSTLTIQRTQQEDSAVYLCASSLDLRKNEQYFGPGTRLTVT.

The J gene is TRBJ1-2, the V gene TRBV7-2; D unresolved. Between the trimmed V and J ends, which lost 1 base and 4 bases, there was a span of 7 bases. The CDR3 loop spans 13 amino acids. From germline, CDR1 is SGHTA and CDR2 FQGNSA. The CDR3 bases are TGTGCCAGCAGCTTAGGGGCGTCCTATGGCTACACCTTC. As protein: CASSLGASYGYTF. The full variable domain, in which reference TRBV7-2 and TRBJ1-2 provide the parts outside the CDR3, is GAGVSQSPSNKVTEKGKDVELRCDPISGHTALYWYRQSLGQGLEFLIYFQGNSAPDKSGLPSDRFSAERTGGSVSTLTIQRTQQEDSAVYLCASSLGASYGYTFGSGTRLTVV.

This clonotype was seen a few times. The J gene is TRBJ2-3, the V gene TRBV19; D may match TRBD1 or TRBD2 (5 bases each). CDR3 length: 15 amino acids. CDR1 and CDR2 from the germline V gene are LNHDA and SQIVND (reference sequence). V was cut by 5 bases and J by 4 bases, with 16 bases left in between. The chain's CDR3 is CASSPLQGEADTQYF. DNA for the CDR3: TGTGCCAGTAGTCCTCTGCAGGGAGAGGCAGATACGCAGTATTTT.

This clonotype was counted ten times or more. This CDR3 reads CASYKGGGGETQYF. The CDR3 DNA is TGTGCCAGCTACAAAGGGGGGGGTGGAGAGACCCAGTACTTC. The chain recombines TRBV6-6 with TRBJ2-5, with D perhaps TRBD2 (7 bases). Germline loops: CDR1 MNHNY, CDR2 SVGAGI (reference sequence). V was shortened by 8 bases and J by 4 bases, with 17 bases between the two germline ends. The length of the CDR3 is 14 residues.

This chain joins TRBV12-3 or TRBV12-4 and TRBJ2-3; D remains ambiguous. This CDR3 is 12 amino acids long. V gave up 3 bases and J gave up 15 bases, with 16 bases separating them. The CDR3 region has the DNA TGTGCCAGCAGTTTGGGAACAGATACGGAATATTTT. It translates to CASSLGTDTEYF.

The rearrangement links TRBV10-3 to TRBJ2-3, with 9 positions matching TRBD1. V shed 2 bases, J shed 4 bases, and the junction held 7 bases outside the gene matches. CDR3 size: 16 residues. The germline V gene encodes CDR1 ENHRY and CDR2 SYGVKD. DNA for the CDR3: TGTGCCATCAGTGAGGGGGGACAGGGACTGCCAGATACGCAGTATTTT. It codes for CAISEGGQGLPDTQYF.